Given below is one T cell receptor (beta chain) in context. Primers for the PCR totalled 60 Vbeta and 13 Jbeta. Sequencing used immunoSEQ multiplex PCR; TCRdb keeps in-frame clones, though not all of them. This repertoire shows more than 150,000 clones, 80% found once; its top ten account for 6.3%. Trimming pared 0 bases from V and 1 base from J, leaving 7 bases between. The CDR3 length is 15 residues. Germline V lookup: CDR1 SGHNT, CDR2 YYREEE (reference sequence). The data derive from a study of cytomegalovirus exposure and HLA in healthy donors. This receptor was obtained from a man between 40 and 49 years old in good health and CMV-seropositive. The chain uses TRBV5-4 and TRBJ2-2, with D tentatively TRBD1 (5 bases). Specimen: PBMCs. CDR3 bases: TGTGCCAGCAGCTTGGGTCAGGGGAACACCGGGGAGCTGTTTTTT. It specifies CASSLGQGNTGELFF.